The clone carrying this T cell receptor beta chain has a count of ten or more. TCRdb analysed the 5' RACE reads with MiXCR anew, one entry per CDR3 protein. This sample carries around 78,000 distinct CDR3 sequences, 15% to 20% of them seen once, and the ten largest clones take less than 20%. The source of the sample is a study of neurological immune-mediated disorders. This receptor was taken from a woman between 40 and 50 years old in good health. The specimen sequenced was PBMCs.

The CDR3 sequence is CASSFNLYNEQFF. CDR3 DNA: TGTGCCAGCAGCTTTAACCTCTACAATGAGCAGTTCTTC. The gene calls are TRBV7-3 and TRBJ2-1; no clear D gene. The V gene's germline CDR1 is SGHTA and CDR2 FQGTGA. This CDR3 has 13 residues. Trimming took off 3 bases at V and 3 bases at J, with 6 bases between the two ends. Full variable domain (rest looked up from reference TRBV7-3 and TRBJ2-1): GAGVSQTPSNKVTEKGKYVELRCDPISGHTALYWYRQSLGQGPEFLIYFQGTGAADDSGLPNDRFFAVRPEGSVSTLKIQRTERGDSAVYLCASSFNLYNEQFFGPGTRLTVL.